There are many counts of the clone carrying this TCR beta chain. Its antigen is as yet unknown. Sequencing used immunoSEQ multiplex PCR; TCRdb keeps in-frame clones, though not all of them. Here the sample spans hundreds of thousands of clones, about 80% being singletons. This sample was included in a study of shared clonotypes between healthy human individuals. Whole-study findings and limits: Generally, naive subsets (rather than memory subsets) showed larger estimated richness. Across several donors, naive CD4 shared 5% to 6.5%, naive CD8 around 3.5%, memory CD4 roughly 2.5%, memory CD8 around 0.42%.

Caucasian adults residing in Nashville, Tennessee made up all the donors. V was pared by 7 bases and J by 2 bases, with 11 bases of the junction left unmatched. CDR1 is GTSNPN and CDR2 is SVGIG in the germline V gene (reference sequence). This CDR3 is built from 16 residues. The sequenced sample was memory CD4+ T cells sorted from blood. Subset denoted: CD45RA-negative fraction. The V and J genes are TRBV30 and TRBJ1-3; 10 positions agree with TRBD1. The receptor's source is a woman in her twenties or thirties in good health. CDR3 region: CASRDRGFWAGNTIYF. The DNA of the CDR3 is TGTGCCTCCCGGGACAGGGGTTTTTGGGCTGGAAACACCATATATTTT.